A selection of T cell receptor beta chains follows, all from one sample in a study of shared clonotypes between healthy human individuals. TCRdb keeps only in-frame clones here, not all; method: immunoSEQ multiplex PCR. Altogether millions of clones are present, 85% to 95% being singletons, with the ten largest covering around 0.14%. The specimen was naive CD4+ T cells sorted from blood. The origin of the receptors is a man aged 18 to 29 in good health. Both conserved end residues are part of each CDR3. A D gene is named only where the DNA matches it firmly. Some rows have no size entry. The others give once, few or many, or a class for an expanded clone.

>.|TRBD2|TRBV15|TRBJ2-3
CATSRLAGNTDTQYF
TGTGCCACCAGCAGATTAGCGGGAAACACAGATACGCAGTATTTT
>few|.|TRBV18|TRBJ1-1
CASSRSDNTEAFF
TGTGCCAGCTCACGTTCAGATAACACTGAAGCTTTCTTT
>.|.|TRBV19|TRBJ2-7
CASSISSQGSYEQYF
TGTGCCAGTAGTATATCCTCTCAGGGGTCCTACGAGCAGTACTTC
>.|.|TRBV7-9|TRBJ1-3
CASNQPGALSGNTIYF
TGTGCCAGCAACCAACCGGGGGCCCTCTCTGGAAACACCATATATTTT
>.|TRBD1|TRBV6-1|TRBJ2-7
CASRDRGTHEQYF
TGTGCCAGCAGGGACAGGGGGACCCACGAGCAGTACTTC
>few|.|TRBV7-2|TRBJ1-6
CASRSGDYNSPLHF
TGTGCCAGCAGAAGTGGGGATTATAATTCACCCCTCCACTTT
>.|.|TRBV6-1|TRBJ1-1
CASSSGTHFF
TGTGCCAGTTCGTCCGGGACGCACTTCTTT
>.|TRBD2|TRBV30|TRBJ2-7
CAWSDPGLVYYEQYF
TGTGCCTGGAGTGACCCGGGACTAGTATACTACGAGCAGTACTTC
>.|.|TRBV12-5|TRBJ2-2
CASGLDSRELFF
TGTGCTAGTGGTTTGGACAGCAGGGAGCTGTTTTTT
>.|.|TRBV28|TRBJ2-1
CASSLLYNEQFF
TGTGCCAGCAGTTTATTGTACAATGAGCAGTTCTTC